The clone carrying this T cell receptor (beta chain) was observed a few times. The target antigen is unknown. This entry comes from a study of blood T cells in healthy people across ages. Study-wide results and limits: The unknown donor CMV status may have confounded expanded clonotype changes.

In terms of origin and age, donors were healthy Caucasian individuals from Russia aged roughly 6 to 95. Primers used in a second PCR of about 6 to 11 cycles were a sample-barcoded 5' primer and a J-beta primer mix. Sequencing of every sample gave 2.5 million or more CDR3-containing paired-end reads. TCRdb processed the 5' RACE reads anew with MiXCR; each CDR3 protein has one entry. The table lists approximately 880,000 distinct CDR3 sequences, 40% to 60% of them singletons. The CDR3 contains 14 residues. The ends lost 8 bases at V and 6 bases at J; junction bases unmatched: 7. In germline, CDR1 is SGHTA, CDR2 FQGNSA.

This receptor was taken from a man younger than 40 in good health. Sequencing was carried out using blood. This chain links TRBV7-2 with TRBJ1-6; 7 bases agree with TRBD1. The CDR3 nucleotides read TGTGCCAGCCTCGAGACAGGGAGTAATTCACCCCTCCACTTT. This sequence encodes CASLETGSNSPLHF.